The subject of this entry is one T cell receptor beta chain. Together with a sample-barcoded 5' primer, a J-beta primer mix was included in a second PCR lasting about 7 to 11 cycles. One entry per CDR3 protein results from TCRdb running MiXCR on the 5' RACE reads. Among around 520,000 distinct CDR3 sequences, 27% were seen once, and the ten largest hold 3% to 4.5%. The sample comes from a study of blood T cells in healthy people across ages. This CDR3 has 16 residues. The V gene's germline CDR1 is KGHSH and CDR2 LQKENI. V dropped 3 bases and J dropped 1 base, with 12 bases sitting between them. Separately, the same data were catalogued under a study of T cells of mothers and their children.

The sequencing input was blood. The chain uses TRBV18 and TRBJ2-2; D call uncertain. The sequence was collected from a boy younger than 10 in good health. CDR3 in DNA: TGTGCCAGCTCACCCTACACAATACGGAACACCGGGGAGCTGTTTTTT. It encodes CASSPYTIRNTGELFF.